Listed below are T cell receptor beta chains from one sample, sequenced in a study of TIL therapy for anti-PD-1-resistant metastatic lung cancer. Sequencing used immunoSEQ multiplex PCR; TCRdb keeps in-frame clones, though not all of them. The sample holds more than 90,000 clones, approximately 65% seen once. This specimen was tumor tissue, taken at baseline. The receptors here all came from a person aged 30 to 80 with non-small cell lung cancer. Both conserved end residues are part of each CDR3. Fields, in order: V gene, D gene, J gene, CDR3 protein. The D gene is left open where the match is weak.

TRBV5-4,.,TRBJ2-2,CASSPGGGGLMNTGELFF
TRBV7-8,TRBD2,TRBJ2-7,CASSSSRTSGNEQYF
TRBV28,.,TRBJ2-5,CASSLGRDSERGETQYF
TRBV5-6,.,TRBJ2-1,CASSLVNWGPYNEQFF
TRBV7-2,.,TRBJ1-4,CASSLGSATNEKLFF
TRBV30,.,TRBJ2-1,CAWSRRGKNEQFF
TRBV5-4,TRBD2,TRBJ2-2,CASSFQREGPGELFF
TRBV7-2,TRBD2,TRBJ2-1,CASSFLLATEQFF
TRBV7-6,TRBD2,TRBJ2-7,CASSSPGLANYEQYF
TRBV27,TRBD1,TRBJ1-3,CASSSLGQGSDTIYF
TRBV15,.,TRBJ1-6,CATSRGVGTAYNSPLHF
TRBV5-8,TRBD1,TRBJ1-2,CASSVGTGYGYTF
TRBV6-6,.,TRBJ2-6,CASSPDLSGANVLTF
TRBV6-2/TRBV6-3,.,TRBJ1-3,CASSPARGLRYGNTIYF
TRBV21-1,.,TRBJ2-7,CASSSRSWSSYEQYF
TRBV4-1,TRBD2,TRBJ2-3,CASSPGPAGGSTDTQYF
TRBV9,.,TRBJ1-5,CASSVGSGVNQPQHF
TRBV2,.,TRBJ2-7,CASSVPGSGDEQYF
TRBV7-2,.,TRBJ1-5,CASSFGQGGGYQPQHF
TRBV29-1,TRBD1,TRBJ2-7,CSVKGQESYEQYF
TRBV29-1,.,TRBJ2-7,CSVDVGAGEQYF
TRBV24-1,.,TRBJ1-1,CATSDVRGTEAFF
TRBV7-9,.,TRBJ2-5,CASSLAGGGETQYF
TRBV24-1,.,TRBJ1-2,CATSVSVNYGYTF
TRBV6-2/TRBV6-3,TRBD1,TRBJ2-7,CASSYGTGGAYEQYF
TRBV9,.,TRBJ1-2,CASSVAGGDINGYTF
TRBV30,TRBD1,TRBJ1-4,CAWSRDRGYEKLFF
TRBV5-1,TRBD1,TRBJ2-1,CASSLGDRVNNEQFF
TRBV18,.,TRBJ1-4,CASSPYGGPNAGLFF
TRBV5-1,.,TRBJ2-3,CASSLEGRRGDDTQYF
TRBV10-1,.,TRBJ2-7,CASSEGGTQYEQYF
TRBV29-1,.,TRBJ2-3,CSVDRLNTQYF
TRBV11-2,.,TRBJ2-3,CASSYQGGLDTQYF
TRBV30,.,TRBJ2-4,CAWSGALGQAGKNIQYF
TRBV28,TRBD1,TRBJ2-3,CASSLGTGGPDTQYF
TRBV7-2,.,TRBJ1-4,CASRRQAIPNEKLFF
TRBV6-6,TRBD1,TRBJ1-1,CASRLQGMNTEAFF
TRBV4-3,.,TRBJ2-2,CASSLTRTGELFF
TRBV4-2,TRBD1,TRBJ1-2,CASSRDQGAENGYTF
TRBV7-2,.,TRBJ2-5,CASSPTSETQYF
TRBV3-1/TRBV3-2,.,TRBJ2-7,CASSQDHSSSEYF
TRBV7-9,.,TRBJ2-2,CASSLNSPTTGELFF
TRBV29-1,.,TRBJ2-5,CSGAPRQGETQYF
TRBV4-3,.,TRBJ1-2,CASSPNWGQDYGYTF
TRBV24-1,TRBD2,TRBJ2-2,CATSGTSGRANTGELFF
TRBV7-3,TRBD2,TRBJ2-3,CASSLGGGRADTQYF
TRBV30,TRBD2,TRBJ2-7,CAWSVASGAYEQYF
TRBV6-2/TRBV6-3,.,TRBJ2-1,CASSYSGTTYNEQFF
TRBV7-9,TRBD1,TRBJ2-3,CASSGRTGGGTDTQYF
TRBV7-8,TRBD1,TRBJ2-1,CASTPPLRYRGRYNEQFF